This entry lists 8 T cell receptor beta chains sequenced from one sample in a study of blood T cell repertoires in COVID-19. The repertoire was sequenced with immunoSEQ multiplex PCR; TCRdb's copy has only in-frame clones and lacks some. The sample shows about 160,000 clones, roughly 86% of them seen only once. What was sequenced was peripheral blood. The receptor source for this set is a man in his fifties or sixties with active or convalescent COVID-19.

This sequence joins TRBV2 and TRBJ1-2; 11 bases fit TRBD1. With V trimmed by 2 bases and J by 7 bases, 9 bases remained unmatched. The CDR3 consists of 16 residues. Looked up from germline, CDR1 is SNHLY and CDR2 is FYNNEI. DNA for the CDR3: TGTGCCAGCAGTGAACGTGGACAGGGGGCTTCGAGTGGCTACACCTTC. It translates to CASSERGQGASSGYTF.

The chain combines TRBV14 with TRBJ1-4, with TRBD1 identical over 8 bases. This CDR3 is 15 amino acids long. V gave up 6 bases and J gave up 8 bases; unmatched junction bases: 11. The germline gives CDR1 SGHDN, CDR2 FVKESK. CDR3 sequence reads: CASSLRTGRGEKLFF. The DNA for the CDR3 is TGTGCCAGCAGTCTAAGGACAGGGAGGGGCGAAAAACTGTTTTTT.

The rearrangement links TRBV5-1 to TRBJ2-1; 14 nucleotides line up with TRBD2. After removal of 2 bases from V and 6 bases from J, the junction contained 16 bases not matched to a gene. The CDR3 is 20 residues long. The germline V gene has CDR1 SGHRS and CDR2 YFSETQ. CDR3 region: CASSLQITGTSGSRPNEQFF. CDR3 nucleotide sequence: TGCGCCAGCAGCTTACAGATCACCGGGACTAGCGGGAGTAGACCCAATGAGCAGTTCTTC.

This chain uses TRBV9 with TRBJ2-1; 11 bases map to TRBD2. Germline V gives CDR1 SGDLS, CDR2 YYNGEE. V was pared by 3 bases and J by 7 bases, with 6 bases of the junction left unmatched. The CDR3 loop spans 15 amino acids. CDR3 sequence: CASSAVAGGLNEQFF. The DNA for the CDR3 is TGTGCCAGCAGCGCGGTAGCGGGAGGGCTGAATGAGCAGTTCTTC.

This clone counts as medium-sized (0.01 to 0.1%). The chain is built from TRBV19 and TRBJ1-5, with D unclear. This CDR3 comprises 16 residues. V dropped 6 bases and J dropped 4 bases, with 19 bases sitting between them. CDR1 and CDR2 from the germline V gene are LNHDA and SQIVND (reference sequence). The CDR3 DNA follows: TGTGCCAGTAGGAGATCCCCCGGACGGGGAAATCAGCCCCAGCATTTT. Its protein product is CASRRSPGRGNQPQHF.

The V and J genes are TRBV6-5 and TRBJ1-3; D ambiguous. Trimming took 8 bases from V and 0 from J, leaving 14 bases between them. Looked up from germline, CDR1 is MNHEY and CDR2 is SVGAGI. The CDR3 length is 15 residues. For the CDR3, the DNA is TGTGCCAGCCACCCCGGGAGCTCCTCTGGAAACACCATATATTTT. Its protein is CASHPGSSSGNTIYF.

The chain has TRBV18 and TRBJ1-4; 7 bases are shared with TRBD1. Germline CDR1 is KGHSH and CDR2 is LQKENI. Unmatched junction bases numbered 8, after V lost 5 bases and J lost 8 bases. There are 14 residues in the CDR3. In DNA form, the CDR3 reads TGTGCCAGCTCATCAGACAGGGTTGGGGAAAAACTGTTTTTT. This encodes CASSSDRVGEKLFF.

J is TRBJ1-5 and V is TRBV24-1; possibly TRBD1 for D (6 bases). This CDR3 is built from 13 residues. The V end lost 7 bases, the J end lost 6 bases, and 12 bases lay between the germline ends. CDR1 and CDR2 (germline): KGHDR, SFDVKD. CDR3 loop: CATSRGRSQPQHF. CDR3 in DNA: TGTGCCACCAGCAGGGGTCGAAGTCAGCCCCAGCATTTT.